Listed below are T cell receptor beta chains from one sample, sequenced in a study of blood T cells in healthy people across ages. Via MiXCR, TCRdb re-called the 5' RACE reads, giving one row per CDR3 protein. The data show about 970,000 distinct CDR3 sequences, roughly half seen once. The sequenced sample consisted of blood. All receptors derive from a woman aged 55-75 years in good health. The CDR3 runs from the conserved cysteine through the conserved F or W. Fields, in order: CDR3 DNA, CDR3 protein, J gene, clone size, V gene, D gene. D genes are given only for firm matches. Size values are once, few and many counts, or a class for expanded clones, and some rows have none.

CDR3 DNA: TGTGCCTCAAAACAAGGGAGTTCCTACGAGCAGTACTTC
CDR3 protein: CASKQGSSYEQYF
J gene: TRBJ2-7
clone size: .
V gene: TRBV27
D gene: .

CDR3 DNA: TGCGCCAGCAGCCAAGATCGCGGGGCACGGTACGAGCAGTACTTC
CDR3 protein: CASSQDRGARYEQYF
J gene: TRBJ2-7
clone size: .
V gene: TRBV4-3
D gene: .

CDR3 DNA: TGTGCCAGCAGCCAGGGGCCCGCTAATAGCAATCAGCCCCAGCATTTT
CDR3 protein: CASSQGPANSNQPQHF
J gene: TRBJ1-5
clone size: .
V gene: TRBV3-1
D gene: .

CDR3 DNA: TGCAGCGCAGCGGGAGGGCCAAAGGGGCACGAGCAGTACTTC
CDR3 protein: CSAAGGPKGHEQYF
J gene: TRBJ2-7
clone size: few
V gene: TRBV29-1
D gene: TRBD2

CDR3 DNA: TGTGCCAGCAGTACCAAACCCAGGGGGCCGGACGAGCAGTACTTC
CDR3 protein: CASSTKPRGPDEQYF
J gene: TRBJ2-7
clone size: .
V gene: TRBV12-3/TRBV12-4
D gene: TRBD1

CDR3 DNA: TGTGCCAGCAGTCTGGCAAAGGGGGAGACCCAGTACTTC
CDR3 protein: CASSLAKGETQYF
J gene: TRBJ2-5
clone size: few
V gene: TRBV12-3/TRBV12-4
D gene: .

CDR3 DNA: TGCGCCAGCAGCCAAGTTGACTTGGCCGATTACAATGAGCAGTTCTTC
CDR3 protein: CASSQVDLADYNEQFF
J gene: TRBJ2-1
clone size: once
V gene: TRBV4-1
D gene: .

CDR3 DNA: TGTGCCAGCAGCGTTGGACTGAAAAACATTCAGTACTTC
CDR3 protein: CASSVGLKNIQYF
J gene: TRBJ2-4
clone size: .
V gene: TRBV9
D gene: .

CDR3 DNA: TGTGCCAGCGGCGGGACGAAAGAGACCCAGTACTTC
CDR3 protein: CASGGTKETQYF
J gene: TRBJ2-5
clone size: .
V gene: TRBV6-5
D gene: .

CDR3 DNA: TGTGCCAGCAGTTCCCTAGCGGGAGGGCCTGGTGAGCAGTTCTTC
CDR3 protein: CASSSLAGGPGEQFF
J gene: TRBJ2-1
clone size: few
V gene: TRBV6-1
D gene: TRBD2

CDR3 DNA: TGTGCCACCCGACCGGGAGCGACGGATGGCTACACCTTC
CDR3 protein: CATRPGATDGYTF
J gene: TRBJ1-2
clone size: once
V gene: TRBV15
D gene: .

CDR3 DNA: TGTGCCAGCAGTCTATTCACGTTTCGGGGGCAGCAAGAGACCCAGTACTTC
CDR3 protein: CASSLFTFRGQQETQYF
J gene: TRBJ2-5
clone size: few
V gene: TRBV28
D gene: .

CDR3 DNA: TGCAGCGTTCCCTTCGGACTAGCGGGCATCGAGACCCAGTACTTC
CDR3 protein: CSVPFGLAGIETQYF
J gene: TRBJ2-5
clone size: few
V gene: TRBV29-1
D gene: TRBD2

CDR3 DNA: TGTGCCTGGACCCGGACGGGTTCCTACGAGCAGTACTTC
CDR3 protein: CAWTRTGSYEQYF
J gene: TRBJ2-7
clone size: .
V gene: TRBV30
D gene: .

CDR3 DNA: TGTGCCAGCAGTTTACCTCCCGGGTACGAGCAGTACTTC
CDR3 protein: CASSLPPGYEQYF
J gene: TRBJ2-7
clone size: .
V gene: TRBV28
D gene: .

CDR3 DNA: TGCAGTGCTAGACCCCTAGGGCGGGCCCTCCTGAGGAGTGAGCAGTTCTTC
CDR3 protein: CSARPLGRALLRSEQFF
J gene: TRBJ2-1
clone size: .
V gene: TRBV20-1
D gene: .

CDR3 DNA: TGTGCCAGCAGCCAAGGAATAATCGGGATGTACGAGCAGTACTTC
CDR3 protein: CASSQGIIGMYEQYF
J gene: TRBJ2-7
clone size: .
V gene: TRBV3-1
D gene: .

CDR3 DNA: TGTGCCATCCTGGACAGGGGGCTCCGTGAGCAGTTCTTC
CDR3 protein: CAILDRGLREQFF
J gene: TRBJ2-1
clone size: once
V gene: TRBV6-1
D gene: TRBD1

CDR3 DNA: TGTGCCAGCAGCCTTGACGGTAGCGGCTACGAGCAGTACTTC
CDR3 protein: CASSLDGSGYEQYF
J gene: TRBJ2-7
clone size: .
V gene: TRBV28
D gene: .

CDR3 DNA: TGTGCCAGCTCATCTCGCGCTAAGACAGTCCTTTCCTACAATGAGCAGTACTTC
CDR3 protein: CASSSRAKTVLSYNEQYF
J gene: TRBJ2-7
clone size: .
V gene: TRBV18
D gene: .

CDR3 DNA: TGCGCCAGCAGCTCGTTAGGGCGCACCCAAGAGACCCAGTACTTC
CDR3 protein: CASSSLGRTQETQYF
J gene: TRBJ2-5
clone size: few
V gene: TRBV5-1
D gene: .

CDR3 DNA: TGTGCCAGCAATAGGGAAGAGGGGGGTTCCTACGAGCAGTACTTC
CDR3 protein: CASNREEGGSYEQYF
J gene: TRBJ2-7
clone size: few
V gene: TRBV7-2
D gene: .

CDR3 DNA: TGTGCCAGCAGCGTAGGGCCTCAGGGTGGTCAGCCCCAGCATTTT
CDR3 protein: CASSVGPQGGQPQHF
J gene: TRBJ1-5
clone size: .
V gene: TRBV9
D gene: .

CDR3 DNA: TGTGCCAGCAGCCCCGACAGGTTTACGGGAGCCCGCTACAATGAGCAGTTCTTC
CDR3 protein: CASSPDRFTGARYNEQFF
J gene: TRBJ2-1
clone size: .
V gene: TRBV7-3
D gene: .

CDR3 DNA: TGTGCCAGCAGCTTAGTGGCCAATGTGGAGCAGTACTTC
CDR3 protein: CASSLVANVEQYF
J gene: TRBJ2-7
clone size: once
V gene: TRBV11-2
D gene: .

CDR3 DNA: TGTGCCAGCAGCGTAAGGGACAGAGGTGGCTACACCTTC
CDR3 protein: CASSVRDRGGYTF
J gene: TRBJ1-2
clone size: .
V gene: TRBV9
D gene: TRBD1

CDR3 DNA: TGTGCCTGGAGTCGGGGGACTGGCAATGAGCAGTACTTC
CDR3 protein: CAWSRGTGNEQYF
J gene: TRBJ2-5
clone size: once
V gene: TRBV30
D gene: .

CDR3 DNA: TGTGCCAGCAGCTTGGAACTCGGGCTTAACAATGAGCAGTTCTTC
CDR3 protein: CASSLELGLNNEQFF
J gene: TRBJ2-1
clone size: .
V gene: TRBV5-6
D gene: .

CDR3 DNA: TGTGCCAGCAGTCCCGGGGCAGGGAGAGGTGAAGCTTTCTTT
CDR3 protein: CASSPGAGRGEAFF
J gene: TRBJ1-1
clone size: .
V gene: TRBV12-3/TRBV12-4
D gene: .

CDR3 DNA: TGTGCCAGCAGTTACGGGGGGACCCGTGAGACCCAGTACTTC
CDR3 protein: CASSYGGTRETQYF
J gene: TRBJ2-5
clone size: .
V gene: TRBV12-3/TRBV12-4
D gene: TRBD2

CDR3 DNA: TGTGCCAGCAGTTCGGGACTAGCGGGAGGGCCTAGCACAGATACGCAGTATTTT
CDR3 protein: CASSSGLAGGPSTDTQYF
J gene: TRBJ2-3
clone size: .
V gene: TRBV27
D gene: TRBD2

CDR3 DNA: TGCAGTGCTAGACCAGGGGGCCCCGGGGAGCTGTTTTTT
CDR3 protein: CSARPGGPGELFF
J gene: TRBJ2-2
clone size: few
V gene: TRBV20-1
D gene: TRBD1

CDR3 DNA: TGTGCCAGCAGTTGGTCCAAAGAGACCCAGTACTTC
CDR3 protein: CASSWSKETQYF
J gene: TRBJ2-5
clone size: .
V gene: TRBV28
D gene: .

CDR3 DNA: TGTGCCAGCTCACCGTCACAGGGAAACTACGAGCAGTACTTC
CDR3 protein: CASSPSQGNYEQYF
J gene: TRBJ2-7
clone size: .
V gene: TRBV18
D gene: .

CDR3 DNA: TGTGCCAGCTCCATCTCCGGGACAAGGGTTGGGAGCGAGCAGTACTTC
CDR3 protein: CASSISGTRVGSEQYF
J gene: TRBJ2-7
clone size: few
V gene: TRBV18
D gene: .

CDR3 DNA: TGTGCCAGCAGGATGGACGGGGTTGTTGACGAGCAGTACTTC
CDR3 protein: CASRMDGVVDEQYF
J gene: TRBJ2-7
clone size: .
V gene: TRBV6-1
D gene: .

CDR3 DNA: TGCAGCGTTGAGGGTGGACCCGTCTCTGGGGCCAACGTCCTGACTTTC
CDR3 protein: CSVEGGPVSGANVLTF
J gene: TRBJ2-6
clone size: once
V gene: TRBV29-1
D gene: .

CDR3 DNA: TGTGTCAGCAGTTACCAGTATGAGCAGTTCTTC
CDR3 protein: CVSSYQYEQFF
J gene: TRBJ2-1
clone size: .
V gene: TRBV6-6
D gene: .

CDR3 DNA: TGTGCCAGCAGTTTAAGAAGACTAGCGGGAGTAGAGCAGTTCTTC
CDR3 protein: CASSLRRLAGVEQFF
J gene: TRBJ2-1
clone size: .
V gene: TRBV12-3/TRBV12-4
D gene: TRBD2

CDR3 DNA: TGCAGCGTTACGGGCCCGAACGAGCAGTACTTC
CDR3 protein: CSVTGPNEQYF
J gene: TRBJ2-7
clone size: .
V gene: TRBV29-1
D gene: .

CDR3 DNA: TGTGCCAGCAGCCAAGATATAGACAGGGAAGCTTTCTTT
CDR3 protein: CASSQDIDREAFF
J gene: TRBJ1-1
clone size: .
V gene: TRBV3-1
D gene: .

CDR3 DNA: TGTGCCAGCAGGTCGGGACAGTGGGGATGGAGCACAGATACGGAGTATTTT
CDR3 protein: CASRSGQWGWSTDTEYF
J gene: TRBJ2-3
clone size: .
V gene: TRBV12-3/TRBV12-4
D gene: TRBD1

CDR3 DNA: TGTGCCACCAGTGAAGGTCTAGCGGGAGGCTTAGACGAGCAGTACTTC
CDR3 protein: CATSEGLAGGLDEQYF
J gene: TRBJ2-7
clone size: once
V gene: TRBV24-1
D gene: TRBD2

CDR3 DNA: TGTGCCAGCAGTGCGGGGCCGAGGGAGACCCAGTACTTC
CDR3 protein: CASSAGPRETQYF
J gene: TRBJ2-5
clone size: few
V gene: TRBV2
D gene: .

CDR3 DNA: TGCAGTGCCCCCCACGACAGTCTACTATATGGCTACACCTTC
CDR3 protein: CSAPHDSLLYGYTF
J gene: TRBJ1-2
clone size: .
V gene: TRBV20-1
D gene: .

CDR3 DNA: TGTGCCAGCGCGGCCGACTCAGATGAGCAGTTCTTC
CDR3 protein: CASAADSDEQFF
J gene: TRBJ2-1
clone size: .
V gene: TRBV2
D gene: .

CDR3 DNA: TGTGCCAGCTCACCAGGGACAACCGGCACAGATACGCAGTATTTT
CDR3 protein: CASSPGTTGTDTQYF
J gene: TRBJ2-3
clone size: .
V gene: TRBV18
D gene: .

CDR3 DNA: TGTGCCAGCAGCTTAGTCTTAAACAATCAGCCCCAGCATTTT
CDR3 protein: CASSLVLNNQPQHF
J gene: TRBJ1-5
clone size: few
V gene: TRBV7-2
D gene: .

CDR3 DNA: TGCAGTGCTAGGGAGGGCTCTACGCAGTATTTT
CDR3 protein: CSAREGSTQYF
J gene: TRBJ2-3
clone size: .
V gene: TRBV20-1
D gene: .

CDR3 DNA: TGCAGCGTCACCGCGGGACTAGCGGGAGGGACTTTATACAATGAGCAGTTCTTC
CDR3 protein: CSVTAGLAGGTLYNEQFF
J gene: TRBJ2-1
clone size: .
V gene: TRBV29-1
D gene: TRBD2